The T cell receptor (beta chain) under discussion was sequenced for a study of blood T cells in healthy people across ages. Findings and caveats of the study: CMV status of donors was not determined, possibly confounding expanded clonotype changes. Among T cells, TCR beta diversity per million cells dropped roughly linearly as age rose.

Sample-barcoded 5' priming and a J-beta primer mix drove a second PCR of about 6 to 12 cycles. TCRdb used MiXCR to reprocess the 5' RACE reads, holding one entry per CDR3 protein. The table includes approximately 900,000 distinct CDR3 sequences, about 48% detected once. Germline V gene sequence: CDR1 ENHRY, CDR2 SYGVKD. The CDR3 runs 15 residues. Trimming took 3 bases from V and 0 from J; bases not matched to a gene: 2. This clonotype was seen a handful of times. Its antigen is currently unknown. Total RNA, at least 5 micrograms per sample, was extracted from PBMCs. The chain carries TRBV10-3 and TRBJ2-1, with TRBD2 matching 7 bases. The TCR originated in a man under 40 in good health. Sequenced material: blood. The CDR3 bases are TGTGCCATCAGTGACGGGGGGTACTCCTACAATGAGCAGTTCTTC. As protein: CAISDGGYSYNEQFF.